This paragraph covers one TCR beta chain sequence. Its specificity is not known. Scientists ran DNA taken from cultured CD4+ T cells through the Oncomine TCR Beta short-read assay for sequencing. One entry per CDR3 protein results from TCRdb running MiXCR on the PCR reads. Among 20,000 to 25,000 distinct CDR3 sequences listed, roughly 33% were seen once. Trimming cost V 2 bases and J 4 bases, with 17 bases left between them. Germline-derived CDR1 and CDR2 are KGHDR and SFDVKD. The CDR3 contains 17 residues. This specimen belongs to a study of vaccination and CD4 T cells after COVID-19. Study overall: Timing of post-vaccine sample collection was a median around 72 days after dose two, with a range of 14 to 241.

The treatment is: roughly ten-day PBMC culture with coronavirus spike peptide pools or control peptides (ViraFEST assay). After expanding antigen-specific T cells with peptide pools, ViraFEST sequenced their TCRs. The authors cultured 1.5 million to 2 million PBMCs per well with around 10 IU/ml IL-2 and 7.5 to 10 ug/ml peptide pools. What was sequenced was cultured CD4+ T cells from blood. The V gene is TRBV24-1, the J gene TRBJ2-1; weak D call: TRBD2 (6 bases). The clonotype was recovered from a human donor with COVID-19. The CDR3 DNA reads TGTGCCACCAGTGATTCCCCAACCGCGGGGTCGTACAATGAGCAGTTCTTC. Translation: CATSDSPTAGSYNEQFF.